This TCR beta chain was profiled in a study of blood T cell repertoires in COVID-19. Study in general: Some COVID-19 samples were acute and others convalescent; all came from the United States, Italy and Spain. Sources were T cells, B-cell-depleted T cells, or PBMCs; the material itself was cDNA or gDNA.

V lost 6 bases, J lost 4 bases, and 8 bases stayed unmatched. Germline assignment: CDR1 MNHEY and CDR2 SMNVEV (reference sequence). The CDR3 extends over 14 amino acids. In the original processing: Cell counts per sample came from amplifying reference gene primers. Clones were sequenced by immunoSEQ multiplex PCR, and TCRdb holds only the in-frame ones, with some missing. V, J and clone size are taken as reported in that table, and D and trimming were inferred from the DNA itself. The sample has tens of thousands of clones, roughly four fifths seen once; the top ten hold under 30%. Sequenced input: peripheral blood. The rearrangement joins TRBV27 to TRBJ1-1; 7 positions match TRBD1. The clonotype was recovered from a human donor in a cohort sampled during active COVID-19. CDR3 sequence: CASRRTGVGTEAFF. In DNA, the CDR3 is TGTGCCAGCAGGCGGACAGGTGTTGGCACTGAAGCTTTCTTT.